These 5 T cell receptor beta chains originate from one sample sequenced in a study of blood T cell repertoires in COVID-19. Method: immunoSEQ multiplex PCR; TCRdb's copy keeps in-frame clones and lacks some. The sample has about 220,000 clones; approximately 81% are singletons. Input material: peripheral blood. All receptors come from a man over 45 who had recovered from COVID-19.

The chain employs TRBV27 and TRBJ2-5, with TRBD1 matching over 7 bases. This CDR3 comprises 15 residues. Germline V gene data show CDR1 as MNHEY and CDR2 as SMNVEV (reference sequence). Unmatched junction bases numbered 13, after V lost 7 bases and J lost 5 bases. The CDR3 here is CASTNGTASRETQYF. Written as DNA, the CDR3 is TGTGCCAGCACTAATGGGACAGCAAGCCGGGAGACCCAGTACTTC.

This rearrangement joins TRBV28 to TRBJ2-1; 8 bases fit TRBD2. After removal of 6 bases from V and 1 base from J, the junction contained 14 bases not matched to a gene. CDR3 length equals 18 residues. Germline CDR1 and CDR2: MDHEN and SYDVKM. This CDR3 is CASSPRGGSGKSYNEQFF. The CDR3 DNA sequence: TGTGCCAGCAGCCCCCGGGGGGGGAGCGGGAAATCCTACAATGAGCAGTTCTTC.

The chain recombines TRBV28 with TRBJ2-7; a weak D match, TRBD2 (6 bases). V was pared by 6 bases and J by 0 bases, with 18 bases between. CDR1 and CDR2 (germline): MDHEN, SYDVKM. The CDR3 consists of 16 residues. CDR3 in amino acids: CASSSPGSGSSYEQYF. The CDR3 nucleotides read TGTGCCAGCAGCTCCCCGGGTAGCGGCAGCTCCTACGAGCAGTACTTC. Full variable domain (outside the CDR3, taken from reference TRBV28 and TRBJ2-7): DVKVTQSSRYLVKRTGEKVFLECVQDMDHENMFWYRQDPGLGLRLIYFSYDVKMKEKGDIPEGYSVSREKKERFSLILESASTNQTSMYLCASSSPGSGSSYEQYFGPGTRLTVT.

In DNA form, the CDR3 reads TGTGCCACCAGTGAAGTGAGGACAGGGGGGTTGGGGGAGACCCAGTACTTC. This codes for CATSEVRTGGLGETQYF. The chain recombines TRBV24-1 with TRBJ2-5; 10 bases fit TRBD1. Germline V lookup: CDR1 KGHDR, CDR2 SFDVKD. The CDR3 has 17 residues. Trimming at V came to 4 bases and at J to 5 bases, leaving 12 bases not matched to a gene.

This clone has just one count. V usage is TRBV27 and J usage is TRBJ1-4; a weak D match, TRBD1 (6 bases). This CDR3 spans 16 amino acids. CDR1 and CDR2 from the germline V gene are MNHEY and SMNVEV (reference sequence). The ends were cut back, 5 bases at V and 0 bases at J, with 13 bases in the middle. CDR3 protein: CASSPRTVATNEKLFF. In DNA form, the CDR3 reads TGTGCCAGCAGTCCCCGGACAGTTGCAACTAATGAAAAACTGTTTTTT. The full variable domain, its missing parts supplied by reference TRBV27 and TRBJ1-4, is EAQVTQNPRYLITVTGKKLTVTCSQNMNHEYMSWYRQDPGLGLRQIYYSMNVEVTDKGDVPEGYKVSRKEKRNFPLILESPSPNQTSLYFCASSPRTVATNEKLFFGSGTQLSVL.